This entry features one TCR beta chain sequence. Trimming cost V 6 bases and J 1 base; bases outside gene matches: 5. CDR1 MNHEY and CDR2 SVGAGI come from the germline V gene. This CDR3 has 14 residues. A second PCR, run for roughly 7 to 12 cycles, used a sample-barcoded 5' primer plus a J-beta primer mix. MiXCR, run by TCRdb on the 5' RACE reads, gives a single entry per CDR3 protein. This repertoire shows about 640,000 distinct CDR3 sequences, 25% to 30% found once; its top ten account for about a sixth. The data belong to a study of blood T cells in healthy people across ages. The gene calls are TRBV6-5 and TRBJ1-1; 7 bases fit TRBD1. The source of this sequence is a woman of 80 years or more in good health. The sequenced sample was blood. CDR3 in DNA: TGTGCCAGCAGAAACAGGGGCGGGAACACTGAAGCTTTCTTT. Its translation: CASRNRGGNTEAFF.